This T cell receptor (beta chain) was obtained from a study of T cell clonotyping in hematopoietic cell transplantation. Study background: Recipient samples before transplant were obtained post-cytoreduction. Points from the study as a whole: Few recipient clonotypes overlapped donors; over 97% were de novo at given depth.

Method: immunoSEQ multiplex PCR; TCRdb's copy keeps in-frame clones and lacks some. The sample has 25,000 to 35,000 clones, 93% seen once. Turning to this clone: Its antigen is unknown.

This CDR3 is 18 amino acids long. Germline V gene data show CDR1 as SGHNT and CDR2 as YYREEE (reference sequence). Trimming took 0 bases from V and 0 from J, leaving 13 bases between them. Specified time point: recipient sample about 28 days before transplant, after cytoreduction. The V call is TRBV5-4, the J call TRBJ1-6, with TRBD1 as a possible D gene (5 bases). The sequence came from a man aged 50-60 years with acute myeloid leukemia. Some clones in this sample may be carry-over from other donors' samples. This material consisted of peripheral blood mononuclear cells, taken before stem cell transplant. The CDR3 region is CASSLGGFPSSYNSPLHF. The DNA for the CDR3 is TGTGCCAGCAGCTTGGGGGGGTTCCCGAGCTCCTATAATTCACCCCTCCACTTT.